These 23 T cell receptor beta chains originate from one sample sequenced in a study of monozygotic twins with inflammatory bowel disease. TCRdb reprocessed the 5' RACE reads, keeping one entry per CDR3 protein, no DNA. The sample's table shows 350,000 to 500,000 distinct CDR3 sequences. The sequenced material came from blood. Receptors originate from a human donor with ulcerative colitis or Crohn's disease, or a healthy co-twin of an affected twin (not recorded which).

The rearrangement links TRBV4-1 to TRBJ2-3; no DNA is available, so the TRBD1 call from TCRdb remains unchecked. This CDR3 contains 18 residues. CDR1 and CDR2 (germline): MGHRA, YSYEKL. CDR3 residues: CASSQELGQTYYTDTQYF.

The chain employs TRBV5-1 and TRBJ2-5; TCRdb lists TRBD1, though no DNA is available to test this call. This CDR3 has 13 amino acids. Germline V gives CDR1 SGHRS, CDR2 YFSETQ. CDR3 region: CASSMTGPETQYF.

J is TRBJ1-1 and V is TRBV9; TCRdb designates TRBD1, a call that cannot be tested without DNA. Germline CDR1 and CDR2: SGDLS and YYNGEE. This CDR3 contains 15 residues. The CDR3 reads CASSVAEGLNTEAFF.

The chain recombines TRBV7-9 with TRBJ2-7; the D call of TRBD1 rests on TCRdb alone, since no DNA is present to check it. Germline CDR1 is SEHNR and CDR2 is FQNEAQ (reference sequence). The CDR3 consists of 13 residues. This chain's CDR3 is CASSLYPDREQYF.

V gene TRBV7-8 combines with J gene TRBJ1-2. Germline V gene sequence: CDR1 SGHVS, CDR2 FQNEAQ. The CDR3 length is 16 residues. The CDR3 sequence: CASSLEVTGANYGYTF.

The chain couples TRBV20-1 to TRBJ2-3; without DNA, the TCRdb call of TRBD2 cannot be checked. This CDR3 is 17 amino acids long. Germline CDR1 is DFQATT and CDR2 is SNEGSKA (reference sequence). CDR3 region: CSARPGTSGPSTDTQYF.

The chain recombines TRBV7-3 with TRBJ2-1. The length of the CDR3 is 12 residues. Germline CDR1 SGHTA, CDR2 FQGTGA. The CDR3: CASSLMATEQFF.

The V and J genes are TRBV5-1 and TRBJ1-1; no DNA is available, so the TRBD1 call from TCRdb remains unchecked. This CDR3 region has 14 residues. Germline CDR1 reads SGHRS; CDR2 reads YFSETQ. Here the CDR3 reads CASIEGAGNTEAFF.

V and J are TRBV6-1 and TRBJ1-5; TCRdb selects TRBD1, and the lack of DNA leaves this call unchecked. From germline, CDR1 is MNHNS and CDR2 SASEGT. The CDR3 loop spans 14 amino acids. The CDR3: CASSPQRGHQPQHF.

The rearrangement uses TRBV11-2 and TRBJ2-6. The CDR3 covers 16 residues. Germline V CDR1 and CDR2: SGHAT, FQNNGV. The CDR3 loop reads CASSNKYRPGANVLTF.

The gene calls are TRBV25-1 and TRBJ1-5; TCRdb outputs TRBD1, but without DNA this stays unchecked. This CDR3 spans 15 amino acids. Germline V lookup: CDR1 MGHDK, CDR2 SYGVNS. CDR3 sequence: CASSEGGLGNQPQHF.

The chain links TRBV6-2 or TRBV6-3 to TRBJ2-1; no DNA is available, so the TRBD2 call from TCRdb remains unchecked. The CDR3 runs to 14 residues. The germline CDR1 and CDR2 sequences are MNHEY and SVGEGT. CDR3 in amino acids: CASRPLAGGYEQFF.

The chain recombines TRBV9 with TRBJ1-3. Germline CDR1 and CDR2: SGDLS and YYNGEE. There are 17 residues in the CDR3. The CDR3 region is CASSPQDVREPGNTIYF.

This chain uses TRBV9 with TRBJ2-3; TCRdb gives TRBD1 as the D gene, but with no DNA this cannot be confirmed. Germline values: CDR1 SGDLS, CDR2 YYNGEE. The CDR3 spans 16 residues. CDR3 protein: CASSVQSGASTDTQYF.

The chain joins TRBV4-1 to TRBJ2-2; absent DNA, TCRdb's TRBD1 call cannot be checked. Per germline, CDR1 MGHRA and CDR2 YSYEKL. The CDR3 has 16 amino acids. CDR3 sequence reads: CASSQVSGSPSGELFF.

The V call is TRBV5-6, the J call TRBJ2-7. Germline V gene sequence: CDR1 SGHDT, CDR2 YYEEEE. This CDR3 contains 14 residues. CDR3 sequence reads: CASSLVGSTYEQYF. The full variable domain, rest sourced from reference TRBV5-6 and TRBJ2-7, is DAGVTQSPTHLIKTRGQQVTLRCSPKSGHDTVSWYQQALGQGPQFIFQYYEEEERQRGNFPDRFSGHQFPNYSSELNVNALLLGDSALYLCASSLVGSTYEQYFGPGTRLTVT.

The chain recombines TRBV6-6 with TRBJ2-5; without DNA, the TCRdb call of TRBD1 cannot be checked. Germline lookup yields CDR1 MNHNY and CDR2 SVGAGI (reference sequence). The CDR3 is made up of 14 amino acids. CDR3 amino acids: CASSRAGSWETQYF.

This chain connects TRBV7-8 to TRBJ2-3. This CDR3 contains 12 residues. Germline assignment: CDR1 SGHVS and CDR2 FQNEAQ. CDR3 sequence reads: CASSSLQDTQYF.

The genes are TRBV7-2 and TRBJ2-2. Germline lookup yields CDR1 SGHTA and CDR2 FQGNSA. This CDR3 spans 17 amino acids. The CDR3 loop reads CASSHTYVTAATGELFF. The whole variable domain, filled in from reference TRBV7-2 and TRBJ2-2, reads GAGVSQSPSNKVTEKGKDVELRCDPISGHTALYWYRQSLGQGLEFLIYFQGNSAPDKSGLPSDRFSAERTGGSVSTLTIQRTQQEDSAVYLCASSHTYVTAATGELFFGEGSRLTVL.

The chain has TRBV5-1 and TRBJ2-7; TCRdb's assignment of TRBD1 cannot be checked, as there is no DNA. CDR1 is SGHRS, CDR2 YFSETQ, per germline. The CDR3 has 15 amino acids. CDR3 amino acids: CASSPGQVWRGEQYF.

The gene calls are TRBV29-1 and TRBJ2-7; TCRdb calls TRBD2, which cannot be checked without DNA. This CDR3 contains 15 residues. CDR1 SQVTM and CDR2 ANQGSEA come from the germline V gene. The CDR3 reads CSVESASGGVYEQYF.

The V gene is TRBV6-1, the J gene TRBJ2-7; TCRdb's D gene call, TRBD1, goes unchecked for lack of DNA. CDR1 and CDR2 from the germline V gene are MNHNS and SASEGT. There are 13 residues in the CDR3. CDR3 protein: CASSVGTHYEQYF.

The rearrangement joins TRBV29-1 to TRBJ2-3; TCRdb's assignment of TRBD1 cannot be checked, as there is no DNA. The CDR3 totals 14 residues. CDR1 is SQVTM and CDR2 is ANQGSEA in the germline V gene. This CDR3 reads CSVAGGEVTDTQYF.